Below, one T cell receptor (beta chain) is given with its context. The antigen remains unidentified. This specimen belongs to a study of T cell responses to AZD1222 COVID-19 vaccine. Sequencing was performed with immunoSEQ multiplex PCR; in TCRdb, only in-frame clones are kept and a portion is missing. The table records roughly 160,000 clones, just over 90% of them present only once. Study-wide findings and caveats: Along spike, vaccine-associated CD4 TCRs were found throughout, with dominance at 160-218 and 743-854. Clonal diversity was possibly underestimated; the donors were predominantly white British and more often female. Per reports, nearly half of all spike-specific TCRs target regions that are unmutated in variants.

Second-dose intervals near 4 or 12 weeks were combined. The source material was peripheral blood, sampled 28 days after the second AZD1222 dose. The clonotype comes from an adult who received the AZD1222 COVID-19 vaccine.

The DNA for the CDR3 is TGTGCCAGCAGCTTAGTAAGCGGGGGCGCAGATACGCAGTATTTT. This codes for CASSLVSGGADTQYF. This chain links TRBV7-2 with TRBJ2-3, with TRBD2 matching over 8 bases. With 1 base clipped from V and 4 bases from J, the junction kept 4 bases outside the gene matches. The CDR3 consists of 15 residues. Per germline, CDR1 SGHTA and CDR2 FQGNSA.